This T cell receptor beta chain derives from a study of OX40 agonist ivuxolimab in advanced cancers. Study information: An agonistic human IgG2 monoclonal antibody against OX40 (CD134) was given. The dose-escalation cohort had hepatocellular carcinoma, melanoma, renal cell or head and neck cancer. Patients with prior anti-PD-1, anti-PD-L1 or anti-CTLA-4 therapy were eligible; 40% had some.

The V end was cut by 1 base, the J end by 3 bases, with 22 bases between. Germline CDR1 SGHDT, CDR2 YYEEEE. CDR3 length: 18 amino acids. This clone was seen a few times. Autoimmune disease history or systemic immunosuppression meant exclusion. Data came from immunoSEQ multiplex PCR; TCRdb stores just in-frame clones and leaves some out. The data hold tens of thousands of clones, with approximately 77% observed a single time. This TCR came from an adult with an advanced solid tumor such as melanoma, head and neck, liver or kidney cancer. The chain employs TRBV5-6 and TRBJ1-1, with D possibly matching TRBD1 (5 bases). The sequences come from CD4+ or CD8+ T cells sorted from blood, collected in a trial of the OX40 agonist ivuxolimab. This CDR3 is CASSLLESRRAGDTEAFF. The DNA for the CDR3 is TGTGCCAGCAGCTTGCTGGAGTCGAGACGGGCGGGGGACACTGAAGCTTTCTTT.